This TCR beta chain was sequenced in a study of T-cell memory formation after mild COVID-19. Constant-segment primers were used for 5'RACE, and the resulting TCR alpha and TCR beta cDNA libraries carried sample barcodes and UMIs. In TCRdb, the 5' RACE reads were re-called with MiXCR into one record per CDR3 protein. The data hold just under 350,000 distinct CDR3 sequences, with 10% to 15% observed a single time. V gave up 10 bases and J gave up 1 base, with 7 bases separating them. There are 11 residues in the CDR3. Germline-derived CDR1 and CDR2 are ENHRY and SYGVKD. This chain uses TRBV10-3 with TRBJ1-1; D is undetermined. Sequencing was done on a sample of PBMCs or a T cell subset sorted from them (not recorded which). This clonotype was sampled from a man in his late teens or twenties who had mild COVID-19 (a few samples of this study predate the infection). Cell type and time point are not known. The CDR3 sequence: CATISNTEAFF. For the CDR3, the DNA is TGTGCCACCATCTCGAACACTGAAGCTTTCTTT.